This is a list of T cell receptor beta chains from one sample in a study of identifying expanded T cells in peripheral blood. TCRdb keeps only in-frame clones here, not all; method: immunoSEQ multiplex PCR. This table holds tens of thousands of clones, 85% to 90% found once. Sequences were obtained from blood. The receptors shown here come from a person between 18 and 75 years old in good health. Each CDR3 is given without its conserved first and last residue.

>TRBJ1-5|TRBV30|11
AVGGDSYQPQH
>TRBJ1-5|TRBV15|16
ATSRGAGTGGYNQPQH
>TRBJ2-7|TRBV6-5|13
ASSYSDSSSYEQY
>TRBJ2-3|TRBV7-8|10
ASSDAGVTQY
>TRBJ2-7|TRBV11-2|12
ASSLRRGGSEQY
>TRBJ1-4|TRBV18|13
ASSDPGGRREKLF
>TRBJ2-1|TRBV27|14
ASSPSSGLLYNEQF
>TRBJ2-7|TRBV7-8|12
ASGGDRGGYEQY
>TRBJ2-5|TRBV27|11
ASSLMYSAHEY
>TRBJ1-2|TRBV10-1|13
ASSEFGQGARGYT
>TRBJ1-2|TRBV19|10
ASTPPGSGYT
>TRBJ1-1|TRBV5-4|11
ASSGILNTEAF
>TRBJ2-5|TRBV7-2|11
ASTRAQRETQY
>TRBJ1-2|TRBV4-1|14
ASSQVPLDPRSGYT
>TRBJ1-2|TRBV2|12
ASRLRDRAPGYT
>TRBJ2-2|TRBV7-8|17
ASSLRVPTSGSGTGELF
>TRBJ2-7|TRBV7-2|14
ASSLGGGSGGYEQY
>TRBJ1-1|TRBV27|15
ASSLNRAGRMNTEAF
>TRBJ2-3|TRBV4-3|16
ASSQLVGLAGTTDTQY
>TRBJ1-2|TRBV28|14
ASSSPLTVANYGYT
>TRBJ1-3|TRBV6-6|13
ASSYLTGAGNTIY
>TRBJ1-5|TRBV2|13
ASRSQGLPNQPQH
>TRBJ2-6|TRBV15|16
ATSRDRVGYGGANVLT
>TRBJ2-4|TRBV2|11
ASSGLAKNIQY
>TRBJ2-3|TRBV19|13
ATGTGITSGDTQY
>TRBJ1-5|TRBV2|12
ASSPGSPNQPQH
>TRBJ1-5|TRBV6-1|11
ASSTSWNQPQH
>TRBJ2-1|TRBV9|12
ASSEDSRWNEQF
>TRBJ2-7|TRBV5-1|12
ASSLAGSLYEQY
>TRBJ2-3|TRBV28|14
ASSLSGLAATDTQY
>TRBJ1-6|TRBV20-1|9
SAENNSPLH
>TRBJ1-2|TRBV4-3|15
ASSQDERARVVWGYT
>TRBJ1-2|TRBV28|13
ASSLAAGIGNGYT
>TRBJ1-5|TRBV30|11
AWSPGDNQPQH
>TRBJ1-1|TRBV7-2|10
ASRTMRTEAF
>TRBJ1-1|TRBV6-5|13
ASSYSWEMNTEAF
>TRBJ1-6|TRBV6-5|13
ASSLGTGHNSPLH
>TRBJ2-2|TRBV2|11
ASSEAPAGELF
>TRBJ1-2|TRBV19|10
ASTTGFYGYT
>TRBJ2-7|TRBV6-1|13
ASSGWDHLPYEQY
>TRBJ2-2|TRBV10-2|8
ASREGGLF
>TRBJ2-7|TRBV7-8|11
ASSLEGPYEQY
>TRBJ2-1|TRBV6-1|10
ATNQQYNEQF
>TRBJ1-5|TRBV11-2|13
ASSPGGTDNQPQH
>TRBJ1-1|TRBV28|11
ACNPPGNTEAF
>TRBJ2-2|TRBV18|14
ASSPGQGATTGELF
>TRBJ2-7|TRBV29-1|13
SVPGERGHSYEQY
>TRBJ2-3|TRBV18|14
ASSPRIARNTDTQY
>TRBJ1-4|TRBV7-9|13
ASSRDTGRYEKLF
>TRBJ1-2|TRBV18|13
ASSPQATGAGGYT
>TRBJ1-1|TRBV4-3|12
ASSQDRGDTEAF
>TRBJ1-1|TRBV28|15
ASRKSRDRGLNTEAF
>TRBJ2-2|TRBV10-2|13
ASSDPGPSHGELF
>TRBJ2-5|TRBV5-4|12
ASSLAMVKETQY
>TRBJ1-6|TRBV7-9|13
ATHGHASYNSPLH
>TRBJ2-7|TRBV5-4|13
ASSFQGGSTYEQY
>TRBJ1-1|TRBV18|17
ASSPPNREGTGRNTEAF